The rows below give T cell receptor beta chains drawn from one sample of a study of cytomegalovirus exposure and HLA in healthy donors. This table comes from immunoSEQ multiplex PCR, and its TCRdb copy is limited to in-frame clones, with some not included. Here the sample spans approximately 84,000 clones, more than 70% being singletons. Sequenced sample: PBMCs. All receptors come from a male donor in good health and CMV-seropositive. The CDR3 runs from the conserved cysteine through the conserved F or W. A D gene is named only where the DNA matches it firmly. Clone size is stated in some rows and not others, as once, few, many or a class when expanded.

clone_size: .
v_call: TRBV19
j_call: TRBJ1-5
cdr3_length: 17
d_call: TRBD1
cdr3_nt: TGTGCCAGTAGTATTGGGCAGGGGGCCCGGCGCAATCAGCCCCAGCATTTT
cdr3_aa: CASSIGQGARRNQPQHF

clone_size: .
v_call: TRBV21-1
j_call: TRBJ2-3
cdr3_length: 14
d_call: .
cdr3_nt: TGTGTCAAAGCAGGGGCAGTTAGCACAGATACGCAGTATTTT
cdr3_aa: CVKAGAVSTDTQYF

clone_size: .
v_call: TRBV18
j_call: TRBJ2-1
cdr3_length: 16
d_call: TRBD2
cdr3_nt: TGTGCCAGCTCACCAAATCCCACTAGCGGTCACAATGAGCAGTTCTTC
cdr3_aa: CASSPNPTSGHNEQFF

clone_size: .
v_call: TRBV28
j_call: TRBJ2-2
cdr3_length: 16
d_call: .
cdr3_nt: TGTGCCAGCAGTTTATCCTCCAGTTTGTTCTCCGGGGAGCTGTTTTTT
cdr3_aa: CASSLSSSLFSGELFF

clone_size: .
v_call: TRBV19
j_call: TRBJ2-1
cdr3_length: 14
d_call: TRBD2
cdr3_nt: TGTGCCAGTAGAATAGCGGGAGGTGGGGTTGAGCAGTTCTTC
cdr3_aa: CASRIAGGGVEQFF

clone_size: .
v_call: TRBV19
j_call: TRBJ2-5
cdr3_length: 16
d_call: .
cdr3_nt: TGTGCCAGTAGTATAGCGAGGCCACCTTTTAGGGAGACCCAGTACTTC
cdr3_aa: CASSIARPPFRETQYF

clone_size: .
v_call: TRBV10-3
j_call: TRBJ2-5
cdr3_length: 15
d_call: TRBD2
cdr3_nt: TGTGCCATCAGTATTCTAGCGGGAGGGCCGGAGACCCAGTACTTC
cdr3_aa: CAISILAGGPETQYF

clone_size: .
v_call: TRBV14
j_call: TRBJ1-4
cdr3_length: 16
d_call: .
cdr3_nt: TGTGCCAGCAGCCTCCGACCACAGGGAAAAGGAGAAAAACTGTTTTTT
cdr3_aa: CASSLRPQGKGEKLFF

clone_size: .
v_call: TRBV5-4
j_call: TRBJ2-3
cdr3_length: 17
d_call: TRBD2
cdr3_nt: TGTGCCAGCAGCAAAGCCAAGACTAGCGGGAGCACAGATACGCAGTATTTT
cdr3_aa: CASSKAKTSGSTDTQYF

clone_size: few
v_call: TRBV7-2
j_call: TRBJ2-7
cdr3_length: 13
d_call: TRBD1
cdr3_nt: TGTGCCAGCAGTCCGGGACAGCTCTACGAGCAGTACTTC
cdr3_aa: CASSPGQLYEQYF

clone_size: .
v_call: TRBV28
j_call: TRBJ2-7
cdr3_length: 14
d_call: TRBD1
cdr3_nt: TGTGCCAGCAGTGTCCCGGGACAGGTCGTCGAGCAGTACTTC
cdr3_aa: CASSVPGQVVEQYF

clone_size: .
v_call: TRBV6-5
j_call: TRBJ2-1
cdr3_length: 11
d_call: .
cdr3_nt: TGTGCCAGCAGTTATCTCAATGAGCAGTTCTTC
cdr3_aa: CASSYLNEQFF

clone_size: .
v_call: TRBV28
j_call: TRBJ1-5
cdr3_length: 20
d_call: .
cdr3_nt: TGTGCCAGCAGTTTGTGGGGGCTCGGTCTAGAGACTCATAGCAATCAGCCCCAGCATTTT
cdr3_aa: CASSLWGLGLETHSNQPQHF

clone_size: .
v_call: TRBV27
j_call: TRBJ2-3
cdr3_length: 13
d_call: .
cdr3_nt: TGTGCCAGCGGAGACCTTAACCCAGATACGCAGTATTTT
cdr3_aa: CASGDLNPDTQYF

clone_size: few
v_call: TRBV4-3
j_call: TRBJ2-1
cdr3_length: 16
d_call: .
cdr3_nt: TGCGCCAGCAGCCAGAGCGGAGGCCACTCCTACAATGAGCAGTTCTTC
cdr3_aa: CASSQSGGHSYNEQFF

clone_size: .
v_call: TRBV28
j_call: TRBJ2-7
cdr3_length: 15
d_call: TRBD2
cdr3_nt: TGTGCCAGCAGTGAAACTAGCGGGAAGGATTACGAGCAGTACTTC
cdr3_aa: CASSETSGKDYEQYF

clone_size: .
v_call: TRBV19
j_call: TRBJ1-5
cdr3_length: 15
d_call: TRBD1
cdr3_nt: TGTGCCAGCCGGGGACAGAGGAATAGCAATCAGCCCCAGCATTTT
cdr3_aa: CASRGQRNSNQPQHF

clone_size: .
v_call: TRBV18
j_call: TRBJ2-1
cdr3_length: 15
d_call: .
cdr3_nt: TGTGCCAGCTCACCACCCGGGAGTTGGGACAATGAGCAGTTCTTC
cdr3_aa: CASSPPGSWDNEQFF

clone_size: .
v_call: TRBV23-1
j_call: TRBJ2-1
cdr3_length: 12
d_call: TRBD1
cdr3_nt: TGCGCCAGCAAGGGGACAGGGGACAAAGAGTTCTTC
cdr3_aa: CASKGTGDKEFF

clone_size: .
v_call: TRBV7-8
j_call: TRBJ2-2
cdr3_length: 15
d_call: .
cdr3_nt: TGTGCCAGCAGCCCGAATGCAGGGGACACCGGGGAGCTGTTTTTT
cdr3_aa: CASSPNAGDTGELFF

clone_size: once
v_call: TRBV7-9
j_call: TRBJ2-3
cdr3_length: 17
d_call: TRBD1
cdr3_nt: TGTGCCAGCAGCTTAGGGTCCGGACAGGGTTTCACAGATACGCAGTATTTT
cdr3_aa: CASSLGSGQGFTDTQYF

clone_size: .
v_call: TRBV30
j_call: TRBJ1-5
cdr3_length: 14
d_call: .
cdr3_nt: TGTGCCTGGAGTGGACAGAATCCCAATCAGCCCCAGCATTTT
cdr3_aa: CAWSGQNPNQPQHF

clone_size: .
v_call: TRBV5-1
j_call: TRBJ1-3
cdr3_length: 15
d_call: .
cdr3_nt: TGCGCCAGCAGCCAGGACGGGAAGGCTTCGAACACCATATATTTT
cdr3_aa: CASSQDGKASNTIYF

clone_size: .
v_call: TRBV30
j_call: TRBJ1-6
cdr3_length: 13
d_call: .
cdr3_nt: TGTGCCTGGAGTGTTCAAACCGGTTCACCCCTCCACTTT
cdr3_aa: CAWSVQTGSPLHF

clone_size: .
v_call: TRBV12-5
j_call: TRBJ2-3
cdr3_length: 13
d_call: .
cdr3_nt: TGTGCTAGTGGTTCATTACTAGGAGATACGCAGTATTTT
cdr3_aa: CASGSLLGDTQYF

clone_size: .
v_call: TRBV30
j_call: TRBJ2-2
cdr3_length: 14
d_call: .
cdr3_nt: TGTGCCTGGAGAGGGCGGGGCAACACCGGGGAGCTGTTTTTT
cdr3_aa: CAWRGRGNTGELFF

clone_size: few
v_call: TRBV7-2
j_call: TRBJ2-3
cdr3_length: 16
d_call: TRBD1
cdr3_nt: TGTGCCAGCAGCTTAAATAGTGGCAGGGGGCCAGATACGCAGTATTTT
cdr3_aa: CASSLNSGRGPDTQYF

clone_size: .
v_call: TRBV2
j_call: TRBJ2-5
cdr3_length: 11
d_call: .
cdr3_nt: TGTGCCAGCAGTGAATGGGGCTTCCAGTACTTC
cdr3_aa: CASSEWGFQYF

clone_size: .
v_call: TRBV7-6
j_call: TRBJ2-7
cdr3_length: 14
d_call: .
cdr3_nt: TGTGCCAGCAGCTTAGCGGCAGGGGTGTACGAGCAGTACTTC
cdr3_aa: CASSLAAGVYEQYF

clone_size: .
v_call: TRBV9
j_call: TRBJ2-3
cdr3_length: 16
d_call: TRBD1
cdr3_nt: TGTGCCAGCAGCCCCTACCCCGGGACAGGGGAACATACGCAGTATTTT
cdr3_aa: CASSPYPGTGEHTQYF

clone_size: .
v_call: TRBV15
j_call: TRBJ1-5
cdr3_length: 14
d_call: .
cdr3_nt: TGTGCCACCAGCCTGGGGGGGGCCAATCAGCCCCAGCATTTT
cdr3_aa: CATSLGGANQPQHF

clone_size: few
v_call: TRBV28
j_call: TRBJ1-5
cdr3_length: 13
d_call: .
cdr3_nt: TGTGCCAGCAAGGGGCCAGGGGCTCAGCCCCAGCATTTT
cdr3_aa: CASKGPGAQPQHF

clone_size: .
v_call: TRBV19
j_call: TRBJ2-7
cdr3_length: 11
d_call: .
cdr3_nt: TGTGCCAGTAGCGGGGACTACGAGCAGTACTTC
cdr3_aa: CASSGDYEQYF

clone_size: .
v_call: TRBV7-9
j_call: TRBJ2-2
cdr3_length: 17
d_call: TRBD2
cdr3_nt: TGTGCCAGCAGCCCCGGGACTAGCGGGAGGCCCACCGGGGAGCTGTTTTTT
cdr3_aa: CASSPGTSGRPTGELFF

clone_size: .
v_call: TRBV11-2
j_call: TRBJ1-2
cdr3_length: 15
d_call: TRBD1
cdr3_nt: TGTGCCAGCAGCTTATCCGGACAGGGGATTGGTGGCTACACCTTC
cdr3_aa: CASSLSGQGIGGYTF

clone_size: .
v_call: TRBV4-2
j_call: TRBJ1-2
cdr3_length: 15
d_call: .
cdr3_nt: TGTGCCAGCAGCCAAGACGTGTACTCTAACTATGGCTACACCTTC
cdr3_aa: CASSQDVYSNYGYTF

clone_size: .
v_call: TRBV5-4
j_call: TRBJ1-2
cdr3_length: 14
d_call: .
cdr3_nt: TGTGCCAGCAGCTGGTTGGGGGGAAACTATGGCTACACCTTC
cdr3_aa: CASSWLGGNYGYTF

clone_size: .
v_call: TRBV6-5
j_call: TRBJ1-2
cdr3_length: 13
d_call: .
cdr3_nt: TGTGCCAGCAGTCCTCTAGCTGGATATGGCTACACCTTC
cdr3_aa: CASSPLAGYGYTF

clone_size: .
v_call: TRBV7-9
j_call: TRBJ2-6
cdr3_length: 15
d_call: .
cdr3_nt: TGTGCCAGCTCGCAAAGAGTCTCTGGGGCCAACGTCCTGACTTTC
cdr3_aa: CASSQRVSGANVLTF

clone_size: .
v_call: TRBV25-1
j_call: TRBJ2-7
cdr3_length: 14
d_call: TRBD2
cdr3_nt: TGTGCCAGCAGCCCGGGACTAGCAGGTCTCGAGCAGTACTTC
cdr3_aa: CASSPGLAGLEQYF

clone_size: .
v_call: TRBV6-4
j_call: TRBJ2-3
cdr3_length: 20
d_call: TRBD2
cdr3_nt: TGTGCCAGCGGGGGGGACATGAAGGTAGAGCGGGAGATTGTGACAGATACGCAGTATTTT
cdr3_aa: CASGGDMKVEREIVTDTQYF

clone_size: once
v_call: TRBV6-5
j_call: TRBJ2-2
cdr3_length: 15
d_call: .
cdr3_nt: TGTGCCAGCAGTTCTCGGGTAACGAACACCGGGGAGCTGTTTTTT
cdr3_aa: CASSSRVTNTGELFF

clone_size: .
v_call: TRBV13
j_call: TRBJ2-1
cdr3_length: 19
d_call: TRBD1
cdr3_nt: TGTGCCAGCAGCTCTCCGGGACAGATCTTCGAAAAGTCCTACAATGAGCAGTTCTTC
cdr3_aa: CASSSPGQIFEKSYNEQFF

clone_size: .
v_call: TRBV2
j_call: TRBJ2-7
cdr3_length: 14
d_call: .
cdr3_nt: TGTGCCAGCAGTGCGGATCAGGTATCCTACGAGCAGTACTTC
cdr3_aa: CASSADQVSYEQYF

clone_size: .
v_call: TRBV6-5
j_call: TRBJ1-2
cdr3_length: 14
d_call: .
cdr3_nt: TGTGCCAGCAGTTCGACAGGCCTTAACTATGGCTACACCTTC
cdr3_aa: CASSSTGLNYGYTF

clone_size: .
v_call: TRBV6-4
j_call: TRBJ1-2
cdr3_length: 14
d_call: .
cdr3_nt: TGTGCCAGCAGTGACTCGAGTAAGGGGGACGGCTACACCTTC
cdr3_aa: CASSDSSKGDGYTF

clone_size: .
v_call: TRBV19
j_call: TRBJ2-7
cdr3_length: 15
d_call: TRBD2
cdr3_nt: TGTGCCAGTAGTCCGACTAGCAGCCCCTTGGGGGAGCAGTACTTC
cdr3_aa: CASSPTSSPLGEQYF

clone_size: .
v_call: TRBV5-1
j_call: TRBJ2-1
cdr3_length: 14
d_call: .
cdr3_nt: TGCGCCAGCACGGCCTACCCGGGTGGCGATGAGCAGTTCTTC
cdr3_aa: CASTAYPGGDEQFF

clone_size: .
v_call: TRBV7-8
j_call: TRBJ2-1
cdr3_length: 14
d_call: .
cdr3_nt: TGTGCCAGCAGCGGCCGGGACATCTACAATGAGCAGTTCTTC
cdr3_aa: CASSGRDIYNEQFF

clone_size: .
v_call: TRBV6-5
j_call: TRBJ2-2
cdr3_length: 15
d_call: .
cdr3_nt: TGTGCCAGTCGCTTTGTGGGGGCGCCCACCGGGGAGCTGTTTTTT
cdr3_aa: CASRFVGAPTGELFF

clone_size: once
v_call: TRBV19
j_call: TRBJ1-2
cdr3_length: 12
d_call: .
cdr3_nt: TGTGCCAGTAGTATAGAGGCAAAGGGCTACACCTTC
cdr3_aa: CASSIEAKGYTF

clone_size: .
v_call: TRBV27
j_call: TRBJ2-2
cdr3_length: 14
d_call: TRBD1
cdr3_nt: TGTGCCAGCAGACTCGGGACAGGGGCCGGGGAGCTGTTTTTT
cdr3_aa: CASRLGTGAGELFF

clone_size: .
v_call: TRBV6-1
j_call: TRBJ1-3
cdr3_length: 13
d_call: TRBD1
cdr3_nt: TGTGCCAGCAGTGCTTCAGGGGGAGGCACCATATATTTT
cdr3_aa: CASSASGGGTIYF

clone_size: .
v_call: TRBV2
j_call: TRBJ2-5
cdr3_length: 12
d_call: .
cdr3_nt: TGTGCCAGCAGGGATCTAGCGGAGACCCAGTACTTC
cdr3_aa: CASRDLAETQYF

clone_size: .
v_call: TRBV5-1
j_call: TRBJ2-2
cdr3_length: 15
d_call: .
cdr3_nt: TGCGCCAGCAGCTCCACTAGCCCGAACACCGGGGAGCTGTTTTTT
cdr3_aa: CASSSTSPNTGELFF

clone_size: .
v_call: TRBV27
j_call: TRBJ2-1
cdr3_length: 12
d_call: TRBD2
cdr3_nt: TGTGCCAGCAGTAAAACCGGGACTAGCCAGTTCTTC
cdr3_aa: CASSKTGTSQFF

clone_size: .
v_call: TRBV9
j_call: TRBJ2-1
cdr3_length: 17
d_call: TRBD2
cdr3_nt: TGTGCCAGCAGCGTAGGGAAGGGACTAGCGGGAGTGAATGAGCAGTTCTTC
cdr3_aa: CASSVGKGLAGVNEQFF

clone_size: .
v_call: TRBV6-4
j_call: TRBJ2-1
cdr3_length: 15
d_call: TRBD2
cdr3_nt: TGTGCCAGCAGTGAACTAGCGGGGGACTACAATGAGCAGTTCTTC
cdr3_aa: CASSELAGDYNEQFF

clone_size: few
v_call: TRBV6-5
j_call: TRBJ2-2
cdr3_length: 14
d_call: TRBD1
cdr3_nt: TGTGCCAGCAGCTGGGACAGGAGAGCCGGGGAGCTGTTTTTT
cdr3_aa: CASSWDRRAGELFF

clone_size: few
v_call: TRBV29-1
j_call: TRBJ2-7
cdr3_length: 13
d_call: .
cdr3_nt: TGCAGCGTCCCAGGGGCATTGGGCTACGAGCAGTACTTC
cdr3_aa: CSVPGALGYEQYF